Listed below are T cell receptor beta chains from one sample, sequenced in a study of CD8+CD57+ T cells in acquired aplastic anemia. From the reads, TCRdb called clonotypes with MiXCR, one entry per CDR3 protein. The sample shows approximately 200,000 distinct CDR3 sequences, roughly 64% of them seen only once. The sequencing input was sorted CD4+, CD8+, or CD8+CD57+ T cells (not recorded which) from PBMCs. The receptors were gathered from a human donor with severe aplastic anemia or a healthy control (not recorded which). The CDR3 runs from the conserved cysteine through the conserved F or W. D genes are given only for firm matches. Only some rows state a clone size, as once, few, many or a class for expanded clones.

. TRBJ2-1 TRBV12-3/TRBV12-4 few TGTGCCAGCAGTTTTGTCGATGAGCAGTTCTTC CASSFVDEQFF
. TRBJ1-6 TRBV12-3/TRBV12-4 . TGTGCCAGCAGCATCAAGCGGGGTCGGGCCCTCCACTTT CASSIKRGRALHF
. TRBJ2-5 TRBV24-1 . TGTGCCACCAGTGATTCTTCAGGGAAGCAAGAGACCCAGTACTTC CATSDSSGKQETQYF
. TRBJ1-2 TRBV20-1 . TGCAGTGCTAGGGAGACACGAACTGGGTATGGCTACACCTTC CSARETRTGYGYTF
TRBD2 TRBJ2-3 TRBV7-9 once TGTGCCAGCAGCTCCGGGACTAGCGGGATTTTT CASSSGTSGIF
TRBD1 TRBJ1-2 TRBV7-9 once TGTGCCAGCAGCCTCACTGACAGGGCAGACTATGGCTACACCTTC CASSLTDRADYGYTF
TRBD1 TRBJ2-5 TRBV24-1 . TGTGCCACCAGTGACCCGACAGGGGACCTGTACCAAGAGACCCAGTACTTC CATSDPTGDLYQETQYF
. TRBJ2-2 TRBV15 . TGTGCCACCAGCGATTGGGGGGGCGCGAACACCGGGGAGCTGTTTTTT CATSDWGGANTGELFF
. TRBJ2-5 TRBV2 once TGTGCCAGCAGTGATCAGGGATATTGGGAGACCCAGTACTTC CASSDQGYWETQYF
. TRBJ2-1 TRBV4-3 once TGCGCCAGCAGCCAAGATTGGGACAATGAGCAGTTCTTC CASSQDWDNEQFF
TRBD1 TRBJ2-7 TRBV7-2 . TGTGCCAGCAGCCCACAGGGGTGGGACTCCTACGAGCAGTACTTC CASSPQGWDSYEQYF
. TRBJ2-1 TRBV20-1 . TGCAGTGCTTGGGGAGATCATTTCAGGGGAGACGCCAATGAGCAGTTCTTC CSAWGDHFRGDANEQFF
. TRBJ2-2 TRBV7-9 . TGTGCCAGCAGCGCCGGGACACTAGGAACCGGGGAGCTGTTTTTT CASSAGTLGTGELFF
. TRBJ1-6 TRBV10-2 . TGCGCCAGCAGTGAAAGGGGCCAGGCAAGTCGGTCACCCCTCCACTTT CASSERGQASRSPLHF
TRBD1 TRBJ1-5 TRBV13 . TGTGCCAGCAGCCACAGGGGGAACAATCAGCCCCAGCATTTT CASSHRGNNQPQHF
. TRBJ2-5 TRBV29-1 . TGCAGCGGATGGTACCAAGAGACCCAGTACTTC CSGWYQETQYF
. TRBJ1-6 TRBV19 many TGTGCCAGTAACCCCGGGGGCTCCTATAATTCACCCCTCCACTTT CASNPGGSYNSPLHF
TRBD2 TRBJ2-1 TRBV7-3 . TGTGCCAGCAGCTTAATTCCGGGGGGTGAGCAGTTCTTC CASSLIPGGEQFF
. TRBJ2-5 TRBV20-1 many TGCAGTGCTAGAGTGATGTACCAAGAGACCCAGTACTTC CSARVMYQETQYF
. TRBJ1-1 TRBV6-6 . TGTGCCAGCAGTTGGACAGAAAGGGCCACTGAAGCTTTCTTT CASSWTERATEAFF
. TRBJ2-3 TRBV10-3 . TGTGCCATCGCAGTGAGCACAGATACGCAGTATTTT CAIAVSTDTQYF
TRBD1 TRBJ2-1 TRBV4-2 . TGTGCCAGCAGATCCGGGACAGGGAACAATGAGCAGTTCTTC CASRSGTGNNEQFF
TRBD1 TRBJ1-1 TRBV2 once TGTGCCAGCGGGCTACAGGGGGCTGTTGAGGCTTTCTTT CASGLQGAVEAFF
. TRBJ2-5 TRBV24-1 few TGTGCCACCAGTGATTCGGGGGAGCAAGAGACCCAGTACTTC CATSDSGEQETQYF
TRBD1 TRBJ1-1 TRBV6-5 . TGTGCCAGCATGGATTGGGGGACAGCGTTTGGGGACACTGAAGCTTTCTTT CASMDWGTAFGDTEAFF
TRBD1 TRBJ1-2 TRBV7-8 . TGTGCCAGCAGCCTGAATGCACAGGGGAACTATGGCTACACCTTC CASSLNAQGNYGYTF
TRBD1 TRBJ1-1 TRBV19 . TGTGCCAGTAGTCCGGACAGGGGAAGAGGAGAAGCTTTCTTT CASSPDRGRGEAFF
TRBD1 TRBJ1-1 TRBV5-1 once TGCGCCAGCAGCCCGAGACAGGGAGGGACTGAAGCTTTCTTT CASSPRQGGTEAFF
. TRBJ1-5 TRBV6-1 . TGTGCCAGCAGTGAAGAAGAGGGCTTCCGGGGGACATCCTATAGCAATCAGCCCCAGCATTTT CASSEEEGFRGTSYSNQPQHF
. TRBJ1-3 TRBV30 few TGTGCCTGGAACGGTTACTCTGGAAACACCATATATTTT CAWNGYSGNTIYF
. TRBJ1-2 TRBV24-1 . TGTGCCACCAGTGATTTGTTTGGCTACACCTTC CATSDLFGYTF
. TRBJ2-5 TRBV14 many TGTGCCAGCAGCCAAGGGGGTCCCCAGTACTTC CASSQGGPQYF
. TRBJ1-2 TRBV19 . TGTGCCAGTAGTATTACCCTCTCAGGGCACTATGGCTACACCTTC CASSITLSGHYGYTF
TRBD1 TRBJ1-4 TRBV10-3 many TGTGCCATCAGTGATCCGGGACAGGGGAATGAAAAACTGTTTTTT CAISDPGQGNEKLFF
. TRBJ2-7 TRBV25-1 . TGTGCCAGCAGTGCGTACCAACCGACGGGGGAGCAGTACTTC CASSAYQPTGEQYF
. TRBJ1-1 TRBV7-3 few TGTGCCAGCAGCTGGAACAGGGTTAACACTGAAGCTTTCTTT CASSWNRVNTEAFF
. TRBJ1-6 TRBV6-5 . TGTGCCAGCAGCTCTGATGACGCTAATTCACCCCTCCACTTT CASSSDDANSPLHF
. TRBJ2-2 TRBV29-1 many TGCAGCGTCCAGGACAGCTACACCGGGGAGCTGTTTTTT CSVQDSYTGELFF
. TRBJ1-3 TRBV5-8 few TGTGCCAGCAGCCCAGACAGAAGCTCTGGAAACACCATATATTTT CASSPDRSSGNTIYF
. TRBJ2-3 TRBV20-1 . TGCAGTGCTACAGGACAAGACACTAGCCCGAGCACAGATACGCAGTATTTT CSATGQDTSPSTDTQYF
. TRBJ1-1 TRBV19 . TGTGCCAGTAGTATAGACACCCGGAAAATGAACACTGAAGCTTTCTTT CASSIDTRKMNTEAFF
. TRBJ1-6 TRBV6-5 few TGTGCCAGCAGTTCCGGTCAGGGGTCACCCCTCCACTTT CASSSGQGSPLHF
. TRBJ2-5 TRBV7-2 few TGTGCCAGCAGCTTACGCTCGGCGGCGCGTGGGGCCCAGTACTTC CASSLRSAARGAQYF
. TRBJ2-2 TRBV10-3 few TGTGCCATCGGGGACGGGAACACCGGGGAGCTGTTTTTT CAIGDGNTGELFF